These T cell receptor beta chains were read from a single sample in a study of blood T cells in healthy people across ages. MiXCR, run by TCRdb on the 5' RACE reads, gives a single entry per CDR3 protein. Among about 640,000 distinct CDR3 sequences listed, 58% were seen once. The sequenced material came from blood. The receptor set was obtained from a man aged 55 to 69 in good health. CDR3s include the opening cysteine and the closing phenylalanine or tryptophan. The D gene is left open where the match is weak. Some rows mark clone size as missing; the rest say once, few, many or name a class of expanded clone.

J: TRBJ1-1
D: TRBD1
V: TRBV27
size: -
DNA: TGTGCCAGCAGTTTACGAAATCCTCAGGGGGCGGGTAGTACTGAAGCTTTCTTT
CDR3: CASSLRNPQGAGSTEAFF

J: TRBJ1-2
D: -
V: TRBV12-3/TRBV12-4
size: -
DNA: TGTGCCAGCAGTTCTTCTGGGTATAAGGGCTACACCTTC
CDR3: CASSSSGYKGYTF

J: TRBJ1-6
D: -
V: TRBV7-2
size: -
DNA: TGTGCCAGCAGCCGGGGGGGCCAGACGGATAATTCACCCCTCCACTTT
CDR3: CASSRGGQTDNSPLHF

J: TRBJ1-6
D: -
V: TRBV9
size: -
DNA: TGTGCCAGCAGCGGAGCAAGCTCCTATAATTCACCCCTCCACTTT
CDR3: CASSGASSYNSPLHF

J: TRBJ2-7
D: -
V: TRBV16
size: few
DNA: TGTGCCAGCAGCCGGGGGTTCCCGGTGAGCTCCTACGAGCAGTACTTC
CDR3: CASSRGFPVSSYEQYF

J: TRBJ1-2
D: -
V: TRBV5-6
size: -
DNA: TGTGCCAGCAGCCGCGAGGCAGGGCGCGGCTACACCTTC
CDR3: CASSREAGRGYTF

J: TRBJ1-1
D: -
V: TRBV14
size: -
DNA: TGTGCCAGCAGCCAAGTGGGGAACACTGAAGCTTTCTTT
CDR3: CASSQVGNTEAFF

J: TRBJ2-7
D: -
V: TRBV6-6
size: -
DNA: TGTGCCAGCAGTTACGGGGCAGCGAGCTCCTACGAGCAGTACTTC
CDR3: CASSYGAASSYEQYF

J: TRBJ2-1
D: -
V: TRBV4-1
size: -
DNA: TGCGCCAGCAGCCAGGGGCCCGGGGGTCGCTCCTACAATGAGCAGTTCTTC
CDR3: CASSQGPGGRSYNEQFF

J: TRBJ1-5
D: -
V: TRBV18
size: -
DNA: TGTGCCAGCTCACCGGAGATGGGCAGTCAGCCCCAGCATTTT
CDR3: CASSPEMGSQPQHF

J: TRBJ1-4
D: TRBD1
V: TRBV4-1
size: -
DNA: TGCGCCAGCAGCCAAGAGAGGGGGCAGAGTGAAAAACTGTTTTTT
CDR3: CASSQERGQSEKLFF

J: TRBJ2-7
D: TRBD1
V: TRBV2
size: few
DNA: TGTGCCAGCAGGGTCCGCGGGACAGGGAGCTACGAGCAGTACTTC
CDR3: CASRVRGTGSYEQYF

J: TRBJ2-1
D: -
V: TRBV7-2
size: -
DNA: TGTGCCAGCAGCTTAGGCCACCTTGGCAATGAGCAGTTCTTC
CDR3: CASSLGHLGNEQFF

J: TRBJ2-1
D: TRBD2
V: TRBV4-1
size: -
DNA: TGCGCCAGCAGCCCCGCGGGAGCGGGGGGGCCTCTTAATGAGCAGTTCTTC
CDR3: CASSPAGAGGPLNEQFF

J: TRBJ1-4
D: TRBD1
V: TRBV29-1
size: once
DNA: TGCAGCGTTTCCGGGACAGAGGCAACTAATGAAAAACTGTTTTTT
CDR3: CSVSGTEATNEKLFF

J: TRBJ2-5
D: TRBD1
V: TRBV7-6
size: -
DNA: TGTGCCAGCAGCCGATGGACAGGCGATGAGACCCAGTACTTC
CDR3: CASSRWTGDETQYF

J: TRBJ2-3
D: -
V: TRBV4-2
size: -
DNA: TGTGCCAGCAGCCAAGATACGCGGGGAAGCACAGATACGCAGTATTTT
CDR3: CASSQDTRGSTDTQYF

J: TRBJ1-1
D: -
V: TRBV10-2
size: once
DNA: TGCGCCAGCAACGATGGGGGGACCCTGAACACTGAAGCTTTCTTT
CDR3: CASNDGGTLNTEAFF

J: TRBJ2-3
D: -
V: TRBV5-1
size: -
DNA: TGCGCCAGCACCCGAGGGGGGAACACAGATACGCAGTATTTT
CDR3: CASTRGGNTDTQYF

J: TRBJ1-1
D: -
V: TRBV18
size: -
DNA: TGTGCCAGCTCACCAGCGGCGGTTAACACTGAAGCTTTCTTT
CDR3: CASSPAAVNTEAFF

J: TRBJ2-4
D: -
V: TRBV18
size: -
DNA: TGTGCCAGCTCACCACCGGGCAGTCAAGGGGACATTCAGTACTTC
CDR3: CASSPPGSQGDIQYF

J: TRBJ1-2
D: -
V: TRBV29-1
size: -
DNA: TGCAGCCACGGGGACGGGGAGGAGGATGGCTACACCTTC
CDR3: CSHGDGEEDGYTF

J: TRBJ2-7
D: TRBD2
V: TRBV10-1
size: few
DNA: TGCGCCAGCAGCGATTCAACTAGCGAAAAGCCCTACGAGCAGTACTTC
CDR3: CASSDSTSEKPYEQYF

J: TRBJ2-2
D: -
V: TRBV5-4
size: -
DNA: TGTGCCAGCAGCCGCCGGCAGGTCGGCACCGGGGAGCTGTTTTTT
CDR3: CASSRRQVGTGELFF

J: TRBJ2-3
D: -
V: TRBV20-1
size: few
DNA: TGCAGTGCTGGGCCCCCAGGCACAGATACGCAGTATTTT
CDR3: CSAGPPGTDTQYF

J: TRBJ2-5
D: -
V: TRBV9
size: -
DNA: TGTGCCAGCAGCGCACGCAGGGGGGCAGAGACCCAGTACTTC
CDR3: CASSARRGAETQYF

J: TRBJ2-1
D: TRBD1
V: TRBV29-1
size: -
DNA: TGCAGCGGAAGAACCCGGGACAGGGTAGAGACCCAGTTCTTC
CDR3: CSGRTRDRVETQFF

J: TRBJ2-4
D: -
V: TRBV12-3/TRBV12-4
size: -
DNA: TGTGCCAGCAGTCAGGGTAGTTCAAACATTCAGTACTTC
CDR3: CASSQGSSNIQYF

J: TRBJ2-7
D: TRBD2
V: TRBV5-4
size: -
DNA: TGTGCCAGCAGCCCCGCGCCTAGCGGGGTCGGATCCTACGAGCAGTACTTC
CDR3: CASSPAPSGVGSYEQYF

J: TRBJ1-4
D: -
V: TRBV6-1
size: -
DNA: TGTGCCAGCAATTTGATGGAGTCTAATGAAAAACTGTTTTTT
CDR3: CASNLMESNEKLFF

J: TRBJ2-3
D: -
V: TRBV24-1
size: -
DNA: TGTGCCACCAGTCGGGTTGGTGGAGATACGCAGTATTTT
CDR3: CATSRVGGDTQYF

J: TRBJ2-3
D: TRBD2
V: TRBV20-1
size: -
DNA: TGCAGTGCCCCGCGGGGGTCGCACAGCACAGATACGCAGTATTTT
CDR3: CSAPRGSHSTDTQYF

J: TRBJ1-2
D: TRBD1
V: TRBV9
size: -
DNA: TGTGCCAGCAGCTCAGGGGGACAGTCGGTGTCCGGCTACACCTTC
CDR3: CASSSGGQSVSGYTF

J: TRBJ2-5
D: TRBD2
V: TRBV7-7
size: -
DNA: TGTGCCAGCAGCTTAGGAAATAACGGGGGGGCCTATGAGACCCAGTACTTC
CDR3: CASSLGNNGGAYETQYF

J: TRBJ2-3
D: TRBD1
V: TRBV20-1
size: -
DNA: TGCAGTGCTCCAGATCCAGGGGGCAGGACAGATACGCAGTATTTT
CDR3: CSAPDPGGRTDTQYF

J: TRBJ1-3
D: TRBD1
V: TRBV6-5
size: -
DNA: TGTGCCAGCAGGCCGGGACAGGGTGGGAGAAACACCATATATTTT
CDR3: CASRPGQGGRNTIYF

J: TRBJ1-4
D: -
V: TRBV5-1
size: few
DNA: TGCGCCAGCAGCGTCAAAGGGGCATCTAATGAAAAACTGTTTTTT
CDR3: CASSVKGASNEKLFF

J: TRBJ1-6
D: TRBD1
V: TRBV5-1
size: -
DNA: TGCGCCAGCAGCTGGACAGGGGAAAATAATTCACCCCTCCACTTT
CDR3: CASSWTGENNSPLHF

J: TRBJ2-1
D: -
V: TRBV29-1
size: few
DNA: TGCAGCGTTGAAGTCGGGGGTGAGCAGTTCTTC
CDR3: CSVEVGGEQFF

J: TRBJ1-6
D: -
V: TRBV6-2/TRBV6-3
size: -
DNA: TGTGCCAGCACTCAGAATGGGAGGAATTCACCCCTCCACTTT
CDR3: CASTQNGRNSPLHF

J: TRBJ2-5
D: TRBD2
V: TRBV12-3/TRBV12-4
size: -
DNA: TGTGCCAGCAGTTTAGGGCCTAGCGGGGTAGAGACCCAGTACTTC
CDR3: CASSLGPSGVETQYF

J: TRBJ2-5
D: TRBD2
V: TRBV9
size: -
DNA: TGTGCCAGCAGCGTAGCTACTAGCGGGGCTTACCAAGAGACCCAGTACTTC
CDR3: CASSVATSGAYQETQYF

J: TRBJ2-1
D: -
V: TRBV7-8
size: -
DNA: TGTGCCAGCAGCTCTGATGGGAGCTCCTACAATGAGCAGTTCTTC
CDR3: CASSSDGSSYNEQFF

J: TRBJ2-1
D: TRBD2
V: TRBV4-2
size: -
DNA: TGTGCCAGCAGCCAAGCTGGGGGGGTTAGCGACCTGAGCTCCTACAATGAGCAGTTCTTC
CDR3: CASSQAGGVSDLSSYNEQFF

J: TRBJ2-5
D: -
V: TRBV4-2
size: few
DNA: TGTGCCAGCAGCCAATCAGGGGGAGGGGGCCAAGAGACCCAGTACTTC
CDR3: CASSQSGGGGQETQYF

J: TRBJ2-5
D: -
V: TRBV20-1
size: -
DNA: TGCAGTGCTAGCCCAATTGGCGAGACCCAGTACTTC
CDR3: CSASPIGETQYF

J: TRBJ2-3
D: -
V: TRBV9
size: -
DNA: TGTGCCAGCAGCGTAGATCATGGGCCAGATACGCAGTATTTT
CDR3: CASSVDHGPDTQYF

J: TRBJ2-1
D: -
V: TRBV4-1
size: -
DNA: TGCGCCAGCAGCCAAGATAGCAGATACTCCTACAATGAGCAGTTCTTC
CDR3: CASSQDSRYSYNEQFF

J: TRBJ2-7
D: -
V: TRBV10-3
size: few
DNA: TGTGCCATCAAGAGCGGGACACTCTCCTACGAGCAGTACTTC
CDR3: CAIKSGTLSYEQYF

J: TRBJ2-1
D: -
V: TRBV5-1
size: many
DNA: TGCGCCAGCGACCCTGGGGGGCTTAACTACAATGAGCAGTTCTTC
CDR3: CASDPGGLNYNEQFF

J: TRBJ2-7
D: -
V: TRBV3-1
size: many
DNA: TGTGCCAGCAGTCCAGGGGGGACCTACGAGCAGTACTTC
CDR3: CASSPGGTYEQYF

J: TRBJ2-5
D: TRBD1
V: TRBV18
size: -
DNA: TGTGCCAGCTCACCACGGCCCCGGGACAGGGTTCAAGAGACCCAGTACTTC
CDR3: CASSPRPRDRVQETQYF

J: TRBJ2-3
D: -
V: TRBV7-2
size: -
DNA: TGTGCCAGCAGCCCAAGTGGGGGGAGCACAGATACGCAGTATTTT
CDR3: CASSPSGGSTDTQYF

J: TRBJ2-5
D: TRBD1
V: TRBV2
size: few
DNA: TGTGCCAGCAGGACGGGGACAGGGGAAGAGACCCAGTACTTC
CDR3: CASRTGTGEETQYF

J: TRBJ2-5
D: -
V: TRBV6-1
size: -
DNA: TGTGCCAGCAGTGAAGCGGCTAACTCACGGGAGACCCAGTACTTC
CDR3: CASSEAANSRETQYF

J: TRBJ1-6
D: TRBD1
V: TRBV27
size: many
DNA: TGTGCCAGCAGTTTGCGGGACAGGGGTCCTCACAAACGGGATTCACCCCTCCACTTT
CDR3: CASSLRDRGPHKRDSPLHF

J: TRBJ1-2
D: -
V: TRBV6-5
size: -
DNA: TGTGCCAGCGGGGGAGCCAATACCCTTTCGGGCTACACCTTC
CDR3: CASGGANTLSGYTF

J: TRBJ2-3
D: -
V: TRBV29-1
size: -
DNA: TGCAGCGTTGTGTATGGGTCCACAGATACGCAGTATTTT
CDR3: CSVVYGSTDTQYF

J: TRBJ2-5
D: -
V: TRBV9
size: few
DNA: TGTGCCAGCAGCGTAGTGGGCTCCGGGGAGACCCAGTACTTC
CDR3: CASSVVGSGETQYF

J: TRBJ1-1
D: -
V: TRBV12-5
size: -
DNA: TGTGCTAGTGGTCTCCCCGGGGGAACTGAAGCTTTCTTT
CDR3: CASGLPGGTEAFF